The 32 T cell receptor beta chains in this list originate from one sample, sequenced in a study of beta chain features in type 1 diabetes (dated by TCRdb to 2017 to 2018). Library preparation employed the immunoSEQ multiplex PCR assay. The entire isolated RNA was reverse transcribed using the High Capacity cDNA Reverse Transcription Kit, and thus expressed TCRB transcripts were sequenced. As stored in TCRdb, this immuneACCESS dataset retains in-frame rearrangements with V and J assigned. A fraction of the clones does not appear; measured against another copy, unresolved V genes explain less than half of the discrepancy, and the remainder lacks a known reason. The sample includes hundreds of thousands of clones, with around an eighth observed a single time. The ten top clones hold less than 0.04% of the sample. Their antigens remain unidentified. Study-level results and caveats: A moderate but significant shortening of TCRB CDR3 length was observed in type 1 diabetes patients in all four CD4+ subsets.

The sample taken for sequencing was naive CD4+ T cells from blood. Reading the label with the study, this specimen's cell subset or site is: true naive CD4+ T cells. The receptors here all came from a man aged 18 to 30 with type 1 diabetes.

J is TRBJ1-1 and V is TRBV7-2; D is possibly TRBD1 (5 bases). CDR3 length: 14 residues. Trimming left V 0 bases short and J 8 bases short, with 13 bases between. Germline assignment: CDR1 SGHTA and CDR2 FQGNSA. The CDR3 loop reads CASSLAGHLLEAFF. CDR3 sequence (DNA): TGTGCCAGCAGCTTAGCCGGACACCTACTCGAAGCTTTCTTT.

A few counts support this clone. The chain couples TRBV7-2 to TRBJ2-1; 8 bases align to TRBD1. With V trimmed by 6 bases and J by 3 bases, 4 bases remained unmatched. Germline V gene data show CDR1 as SGHTA and CDR2 as FQGNSA. The CDR3 is made up of 14 amino acids. CDR3 sequence: CASRRGQGYNEQFF. CDR3 DNA: TGTGCCAGCAGGCGCGGACAGGGCTACAATGAGCAGTTCTTC.

The chain carries TRBV29-1 and TRBJ2-6; TRBD2 aligns across 7 bases. CDR3 length: 17 residues. After removal of 0 bases from V and 0 bases from J, the junction contained 5 bases not matched to a gene. Germline loops: CDR1 SQVTM, CDR2 ANQGSEA. CDR3 in amino acids: CSVEDRGGVSGANVLTF. The CDR3 nucleotides are TGCAGCGTTGAAGATCGGGGAGGGGTCTCTGGGGCCAACGTCCTGACTTTC.

The chain has TRBV29-1 and TRBJ2-3; D call uncertain. Between the trimmed V and J ends, which lost 7 bases and 2 bases, there was a span of 13 bases. CDR3 length: 13 amino acids. CDR1 SQVTM and CDR2 ANQGSEA come from the germline V gene. CDR3 sequence: CSAARPLTDTQYF. The DNA for the CDR3 is TGCAGCGCCGCAAGACCCCTCACAGATACGCAGTATTTT.

CDR3 residues: CASRRGEYQPQHF. CDR3 DNA sequence: TGTGCCAGCCGAAGGGGGGAATATCAGCCCCAGCATTTT. This chain links TRBV28 with TRBJ1-5; a weak D match, TRBD1 (6 bases). CDR1 and CDR2 (germline): MDHEN, SYDVKM. The V gene lost 8 bases and the J gene lost 5 bases, with 13 bases spanning the gap. CDR3 size: 13 residues.

In this sample, this clone turned up a few times. This sequence joins TRBV7-9 and TRBJ2-2; 7 bases align to TRBD2. The CDR3 length is 14 residues. Germline values: CDR1 SEHNR, CDR2 FQNEAQ (reference sequence). J lost 4 bases, V lost 6 bases, and 5 bases had no gene match. The CDR3 DNA reads as TGTGCCAGCAGAGTCCAGCGGGGCACCGGGGAGCTGTTTTTT. Its translation: CASRVQRGTGELFF. Full variable domain (outside the CDR3, taken from reference TRBV7-9 and TRBJ2-2): DTGVSQNPRHKITKRGQNVTFRCDPISEHNRLYWYRQTLGQGPEFLTYFQNEAQLEKSRLLSDRFSAERPKGSFSTLEIQRTEQGDSAMYLCASRVQRGTGELFFGEGSRLTVL.

This chain links TRBV30 with TRBJ2-5, with D possibly TRBD2 on 6 matching bases. The germline V gene encodes CDR1 GTSNPN and CDR2 SVGIG (reference sequence). Between the trimmed V and J ends, which lost 8 bases and 1 base, there was a span of 11 bases. This CDR3 has 12 residues. The CDR3 DNA reads as TGTGCCGGGGGGATTACCCAAGAGACCCAGTACTTC. It yields the protein CAGGITQETQYF. Combining the CDR3 with reference TRBV30 and TRBJ2-5 gives the whole variable domain SQTIHQWPATLVQPVGSPLSLECTVEGTSNPNLYWYRQAAGRGLQLLFYSVGIGQISSEVPQNLSASRPQDRQFILSSKKLLLSDSGFYLCAGGITQETQYFGPGTRLLVL.

V usage is TRBV28 and J usage is TRBJ1-1; the D gene is possibly TRBD1 (5 bases). Germline values: CDR1 MDHEN, CDR2 SYDVKM. Trimming left V 5 bases short and J 1 base short, with 5 bases between. The CDR3 has 12 residues. The CDR3 DNA is TGTGCCAGCAGTACAGGGAACACTGAAGCTTTCTTT. It yields the protein CASSTGNTEAFF.

This clone has more than one count but fewer than ten. The chain uses TRBV30 and TRBJ2-5; 8 bases are a match to TRBD1. CDR3 length equals 14 residues. Germline CDR1 GTSNPN, CDR2 SVGIG (reference sequence). The trim removed 4 bases at V and 3 bases at J, leaving 7 bases unmatched. The CDR3 is CAWNTGGFEETQYF. The CDR3 DNA is TGTGCCTGGAATACAGGGGGTTTTGAAGAGACCCAGTACTTC.

Regarding this clone: In the same sample, other DNA sequences code for this CDR3. V is TRBV5-1 and J is TRBJ1-3; D ambiguous. With 0 bases removed from V and 1 base from J, the gap between germline ends came to 5 bases. The CDR3 totals 14 residues. CDR1 is SGHRS and CDR2 is YFSETQ in the germline V gene. CDR3 loop: CASSLETSGNTIYF. DNA for the CDR3: TGCGCCAGCAGCTTGGAAACATCTGGAAACACCATATATTTT.

There are a few counts of this clone. This rearrangement joins TRBV4-1 to TRBJ2-2; TRBD1 or TRBD2 may be the D gene (7 bases each). Germline CDR1 reads MGHRA; CDR2 reads YSYEKL. This CDR3 is built from 17 residues. V dropped 1 base and J dropped 5 bases, with 17 bases sitting between them. CDR3 protein: CASSQVGGGAATGELFF. The CDR3 DNA reads as TGCGCCAGCAGCCAAGTGGGAGGGGGCGCGGCGACCGGGGAGCTGTTTTTT.

This clone was counted only a few times. The chain has TRBV29-1 and TRBJ2-3, with D perhaps matching TRBD2 (7 bases). V lost 6 bases and J 4 bases, leaving 23 bases between the germline ends. In germline, CDR1 is SQVTM, CDR2 ANQGSEA. The CDR3 is 16 amino acids. CDR3 nucleotides: TGCAGCGTGAAGGGGGGTGGCGGGAGTTCGGCAGATACGCAGTATTTT. It specifies CSVKGGGGSSADTQYF.

The table lists this clone with a few counts. The same CDR3 arises from other DNA sequences in this sample as well. The rearrangement joins TRBV28 to TRBJ2-7; 7 bases match TRBD1. Trimming at V came to 6 bases and at J to 4 bases, leaving 6 bases not matched to a gene. Germline V gene lookup returns CDR1 MDHEN and CDR2 SYDVKM. CDR3 size: 13 residues. The chain's CDR3 is CASSSGTVYEQYF. As DNA, the CDR3 is TGTGCCAGCAGCTCCGGGACAGTTTACGAGCAGTACTTC.

The genes are TRBV18 and TRBJ2-4, with D possibly being TRBD1 (5 bases). Deletions cut 3 bases from V and 5 bases from J, with 11 bases between. The germline V gene encodes CDR1 KGHSH and CDR2 LQKENI. The CDR3 consists of 14 residues. CDR3 sequence (DNA): TGTGCCAGCTCACCCAGGGTTGGGGAAAACATTCAGTACTTC. Its translation: CASSPRVGENIQYF.

V is TRBV2 and J is TRBJ2-7; TRBD2 aligns across 8 bases. CDR1 and CDR2 from the germline V gene are SNHLY and FYNNEI. V shed 5 bases and J 3 bases; nucleotides not matched to a gene: 6. The CDR3 contains 14 residues. The CDR3 coding sequence is TGTGCCAGCAGTCTTTCTAGCGGGCGCTACGAGCAGTACTTC. Its translation is CASSLSSGRYEQYF. Full variable domain (outside the CDR3, taken from reference TRBV2 and TRBJ2-7): EPEVTQTPSHQVTQMGQEVILRCVPISNHLYFYWYRQILGQKVEFLVSFYNNEISEKSEIFDDQFSVERPDGSNFTLKIRSTKLEDSAMYFCASSLSSGRYEQYFGPGTRLTVT.

The table lists this clone with a few counts. The chain combines TRBV28 with TRBJ1-6, with D possibly being TRBD1 (6 bases). Germline CDR1 and CDR2: MDHEN and SYDVKM. Deletions cut 3 bases from V and 7 bases from J, with 13 bases between. The CDR3 has 15 amino acids. The CDR3, as DNA: TGTGCCAGCAGTTTGGCAGGGGCGGGAAATTCACCCCTCCACTTT. Protein product: CASSLAGAGNSPLHF.

This clone was seen a handful of times. The chain uses TRBV4-3 and TRBJ1-1; D is uncertain. CDR3 length: 14 amino acids. The germline gives CDR1 LGHNA, CDR2 YSLEER. The V end lost 0 bases, the J end lost 8 bases, and 13 bases lay between the germline ends. CDR3 nucleotide sequence: TGCGCCAGCAGCCAAGATGGCCTGCCCACGGAAGCTTTCTTT. It encodes CASSQDGLPTEAFF.

The V and J genes are TRBV5-1 and TRBJ2-3; no firm D call. There are 20 residues in the CDR3. Per the germline V gene, CDR1 is SGHRS and CDR2 is YFSETQ. The germline V and J ends were trimmed by 0 bases and 0 bases, with 23 bases remaining between them. CDR3 protein: CASSLAKKGSLVTSTDTQYF. The CDR3 nucleotides are TGCGCCAGCAGCTTGGCGAAAAAGGGATCACTGGTCACTAGCACAGATACGCAGTATTTT.

In DNA, the CDR3 is TGTGCCAGCAGGAGGGGACAGGTGAGCTCCTACGAGCAGTACTTC. Translated, it gives CASRRGQVSSYEQYF. This chain links TRBV6-1 with TRBJ2-7; TRBD1 matches at 8 bases. With 6 bases clipped from V and 0 bases from J, the junction kept 7 bases outside the gene matches. The CDR3 is made up of 15 amino acids. From germline, CDR1 is MNHNS and CDR2 SASEGT.

This clone was counted between two and nine times. This chain uses TRBV30 with TRBJ2-2, with 7 positions matching TRBD1. CDR3 length: 14 amino acids. Germline lookup yields CDR1 GTSNPN and CDR2 SVGIG (reference sequence). With V trimmed by 0 bases and J by 5 bases, 3 bases remained unmatched. The CDR3 region is CAWSVRRGTGELFF. CDR3 coding DNA: TGTGCCTGGAGTGTACGCAGGGGGACCGGGGAGCTGTTTTTT.

The rearrangement joins TRBV30 to TRBJ2-2, with TRBD2 identical over 8 bases. Germline lookup yields CDR1 GTSNPN and CDR2 SVGIG (reference sequence). This CDR3 is 13 amino acids long. V lost 5 bases to trimming and J lost 6 bases; unmatched junction nucleotides: 5. Here the CDR3 reads CAWALAGPGELFF. CDR3 DNA sequence: TGTGCCTGGGCTCTAGCGGGTCCCGGGGAGCTGTTTTTT.

This clone was found a few times. The chain combines TRBV11-2 with TRBJ2-3, with D maybe TRBD2 (5 bases). This CDR3 contains 17 residues. The V gene lost 5 bases and the J gene lost 1 base, with 19 bases spanning the gap. The V gene's germline CDR1 is SGHAT and CDR2 FQNNGV. CDR3 nucleotide sequence: TGTGCCAGCAGCCCCCACCGTTGGGGAGAGGGCACAGATACGCAGTATTTT. It codes for CASSPHRWGEGTDTQYF.

This clone was recorded a few times. This chain joins TRBV19 and TRBJ2-1; D uncertain. The CDR3 consists of 12 residues. Trimming stripped 2 bases from V and 9 bases from J, with 8 bases between. The germline gives CDR1 LNHDA, CDR2 SQIVND (reference sequence). The CDR3 protein is CASSIPQSEQFF. CDR3 sequence (DNA): TGTGCCAGTAGTATACCGCAGAGTGAGCAGTTCTTC.

The gene calls are TRBV19 and TRBJ1-4; no clear D. In germline, CDR1 is LNHDA, CDR2 SQIVND (reference sequence). The CDR3 is 14 residues long. V shed 0 bases and J shed 7 bases, with 9 bases lying between them. The CDR3 loop is CASSIEGIGEKLFF. The CDR3 DNA reads TGTGCCAGTAGTATAGAAGGGATCGGTGAAAAACTGTTTTTT.

This sequence joins TRBV30 and TRBJ1-2; D gene ambiguous. Trimming removed 8 bases at V and 0 bases at J, with 19 bases between. This CDR3 is built from 15 residues. Germline V gene data show CDR1 as GTSNPN and CDR2 as SVGIG (reference sequence). The CDR3 bases are TGTGCCGAGAGCTGGAGAGGCTCTTCTAACTATGGCTACACCTTC. Protein: CAESWRGSSNYGYTF.

This clone came up a few times. The chain recombines TRBV29-1 with TRBJ2-7; D may be TRBD2 (5 bases). The germline CDR1 and CDR2 sequences are SQVTM and ANQGSEA. This CDR3 spans 13 amino acids. V gave up 6 bases and J gave up 4 bases, with 16 bases separating them. CDR3 residues: CSVYGLDLYEQYF. The DNA for the CDR3 is TGCAGCGTCTACGGACTTGACCTTTACGAGCAGTACTTC.

This clone was observed a few times. The chain uses TRBV6-6 and TRBJ2-7; 14 bases align to TRBD2. Germline-derived CDR1 and CDR2 are MNHNY and SVGAGI (reference sequence). The CDR3 is 16 amino acids. V dropped 4 bases and J dropped 0; count of bases not matched to a gene: 2. The CDR3 spells CASSWTSGGISYEQYF. DNA for the CDR3: TGTGCCAGCAGTTGGACTAGCGGGGGGATCTCCTACGAGCAGTACTTC.

This clone was seen only a few times. This chain uses TRBV5-1 with TRBJ2-1; 7 positions agree with TRBD2. The germline CDR1 and CDR2 sequences are SGHRS and YFSETQ. With 2 bases clipped from V and 8 bases from J, the junction kept 13 bases outside the gene matches. The CDR3 is 16 residues long. The CDR3 coding sequence is TGCGCCAGCAGCTTTGGCTTTGATCACCGGGGGGATGAGCAGTTCTTC. The encoded protein is CASSFGFDHRGDEQFF. The full variable domain, its missing parts supplied by reference TRBV5-1 and TRBJ2-1, is KAGVTQTPRYLIKTRGQQVTLSCSPISGHRSVSWYQQTPGQGLQFLFEYFSETQRNKGNFPGRFSGRQFSNSRSEMNVSTLELGDSALYLCASSFGFDHRGDEQFFGPGTRLTVL.

The chain combines TRBV18 with TRBJ2-7, with D perhaps matching TRBD1 (5 bases). Trimming took 8 bases from V and 0 from J, leaving 14 bases between them. Looked up from germline, CDR1 is KGHSH and CDR2 is LQKENI. The CDR3 runs to 14 residues. The CDR3 is CASLDTPSSYEQYF. CDR3 sequence (DNA): TGTGCCAGCCTGGACACCCCGAGCTCCTACGAGCAGTACTTC.

This CDR3 reads CASSLFSGPGANVLTF. As DNA, the CDR3 is TGTGCCAGCAGCTTATTTTCCGGCCCTGGGGCCAACGTCCTGACTTTC. The V and J genes are TRBV7-6 and TRBJ2-6, with D hard to call. This CDR3 comprises 16 residues. Trimming cost V 2 bases and J 2 bases, with 10 bases left between them. Germline-derived CDR1 and CDR2 are SGHVS and FNYEAQ.

This clone was seen only a few times. The CDR3 DNA is TGTGCCAGTAGTACCCGGACACCGAGGATGGTCGAGCAGTACTTC. Translation: CASSTRTPRMVEQYF. The genes are TRBV19 and TRBJ2-7, with D tentatively TRBD1 (5 bases). V lost 4 bases to trimming and J lost 6 bases, with 19 bases between them. This CDR3 has 15 amino acids. The V gene's germline CDR1 is LNHDA and CDR2 SQIVND (reference sequence).

The rearrangement uses TRBV7-2 and TRBJ2-7; D perhaps matches TRBD2 (6 bases). There are 14 residues in the CDR3. Trimming cost V 5 bases and J 3 bases, with 14 bases left between them. Germline V CDR1 and CDR2: SGHTA, FQGNSA. The CDR3 DNA follows: TGTGCCAGCAGCAAGTCGGGACTCGACTACGAGCAGTACTTC. Protein: CASSKSGLDYEQYF.